The clone carrying this T cell receptor beta chain showed up just a few times. The sample originates from a study of early stage breast cancer tumors. Study-level background: About 70% of the 16 invasive tumors were ER+, PR+ and HER2-. Around 10-fold was the mean read coverage per sample.

In germline, CDR1 is MDHEN, CDR2 SYDVKM. Trimming cost V 3 bases and J 7 bases, with 16 bases left between them. This CDR3 spans 15 amino acids. Generated by immunoSEQ multiplex PCR, the TCRdb table keeps only in-frame clones and is missing some. The profile covers fewer than 30,000 clones, with roughly 50% appearing a single time and 8% to 10% taken by the ten largest. The rearrangement links TRBV28 to TRBJ1-5; TRBD1 is a possible D gene (6 bases). The sequence was obtained from a person aged 45 to 59 with breast cancer. The material sequenced was breast tumor tissue. CDR3 bases: TGTGCCAGCAGTTTCGGTCAGGGGTTCCGCCAGCCCCAGCATTTT. It is translated as CASSFGQGFRQPQHF.